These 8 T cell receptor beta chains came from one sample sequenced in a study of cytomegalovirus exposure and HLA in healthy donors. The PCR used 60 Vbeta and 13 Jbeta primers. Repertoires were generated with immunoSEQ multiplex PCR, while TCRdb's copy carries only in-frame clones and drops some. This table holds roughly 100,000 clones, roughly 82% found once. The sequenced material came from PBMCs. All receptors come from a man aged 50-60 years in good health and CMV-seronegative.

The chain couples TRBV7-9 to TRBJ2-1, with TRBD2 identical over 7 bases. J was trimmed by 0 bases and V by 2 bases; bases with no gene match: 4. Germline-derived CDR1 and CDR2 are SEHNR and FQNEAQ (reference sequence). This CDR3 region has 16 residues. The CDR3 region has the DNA TGTGCCAGCAGCTTAAGGCGGGGGAGCTCCTACAATGAGCAGTTCTTC. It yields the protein CASSLRRGSSYNEQFF.

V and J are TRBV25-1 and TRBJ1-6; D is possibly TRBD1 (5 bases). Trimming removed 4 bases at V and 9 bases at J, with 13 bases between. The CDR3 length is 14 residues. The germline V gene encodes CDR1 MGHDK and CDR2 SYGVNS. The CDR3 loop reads CASSVRVSGSPLHF. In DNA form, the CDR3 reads TGTGCCAGCAGTGTCAGGGTTAGTGGTTCACCCCTCCACTTT.

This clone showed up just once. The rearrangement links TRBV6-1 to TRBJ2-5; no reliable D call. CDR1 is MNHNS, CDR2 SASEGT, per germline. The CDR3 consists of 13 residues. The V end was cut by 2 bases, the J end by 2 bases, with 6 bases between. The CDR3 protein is CASSETEQETQYF. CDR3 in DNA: TGTGCCAGCAGTGAAACGGAGCAAGAGACCCAGTACTTC.

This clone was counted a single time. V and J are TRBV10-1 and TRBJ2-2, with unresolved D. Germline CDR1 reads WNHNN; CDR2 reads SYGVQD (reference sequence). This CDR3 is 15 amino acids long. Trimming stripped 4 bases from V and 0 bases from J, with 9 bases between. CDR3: CASSGPTANTGELFF. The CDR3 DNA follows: TGCGCCAGCAGTGGACCTACAGCGAACACCGGGGAGCTGTTTTTT.

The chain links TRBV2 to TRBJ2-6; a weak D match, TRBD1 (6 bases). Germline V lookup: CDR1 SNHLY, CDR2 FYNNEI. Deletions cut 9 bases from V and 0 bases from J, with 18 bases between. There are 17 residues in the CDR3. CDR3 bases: TGTGCCAGGACACTGGGGGCCGCGAGCTCTGGGGCCAACGTCCTGACTTTC. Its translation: CARTLGAASSGANVLTF.

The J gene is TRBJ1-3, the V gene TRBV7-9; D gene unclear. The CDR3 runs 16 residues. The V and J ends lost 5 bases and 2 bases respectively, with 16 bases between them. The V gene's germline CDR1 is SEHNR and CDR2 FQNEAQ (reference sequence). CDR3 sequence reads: CASSPHRGRPGNTIYF. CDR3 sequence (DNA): TGTGCCAGCAGCCCCCACAGAGGGAGGCCTGGAAACACCATATATTTT.

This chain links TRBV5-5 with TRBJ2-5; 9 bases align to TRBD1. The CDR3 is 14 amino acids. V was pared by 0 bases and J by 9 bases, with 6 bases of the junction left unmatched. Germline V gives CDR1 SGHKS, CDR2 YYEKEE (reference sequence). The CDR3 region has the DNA TGTGCCAGCAGCTTGGGGGACAGGGTCAGGGCCCAGTACTTC. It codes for CASSLGDRVRAQYF. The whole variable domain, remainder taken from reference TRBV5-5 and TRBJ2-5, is DAGVTQSPTHLIKTRGQQVTLRCSPISGHKSVSWYQQVLGQGPQFIFQYYEKEERGRGNFPDRFSARQFPNYSSELNVNALLLGDSALYLCASSLGDRVRAQYFGPGTRLLVL.

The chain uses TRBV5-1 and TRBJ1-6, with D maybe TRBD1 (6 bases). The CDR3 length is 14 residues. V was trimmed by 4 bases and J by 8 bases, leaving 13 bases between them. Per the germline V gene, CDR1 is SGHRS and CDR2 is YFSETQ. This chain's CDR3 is CASSLGQSDSPLHF. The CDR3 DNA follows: TGCGCCAGCAGCCTTGGACAGTCTGATTCACCCCTCCACTTT.